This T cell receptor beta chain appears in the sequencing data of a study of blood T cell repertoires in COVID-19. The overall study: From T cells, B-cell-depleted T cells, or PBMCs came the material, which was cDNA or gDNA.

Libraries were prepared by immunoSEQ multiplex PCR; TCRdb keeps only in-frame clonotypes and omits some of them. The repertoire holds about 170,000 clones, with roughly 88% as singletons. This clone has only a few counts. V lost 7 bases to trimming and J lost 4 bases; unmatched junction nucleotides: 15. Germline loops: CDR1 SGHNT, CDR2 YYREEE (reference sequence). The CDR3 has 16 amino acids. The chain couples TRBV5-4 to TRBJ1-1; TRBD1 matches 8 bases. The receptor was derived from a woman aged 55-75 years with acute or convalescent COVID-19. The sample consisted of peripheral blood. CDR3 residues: CASGPSPGTGGTEAFF. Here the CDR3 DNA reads TGTGCCAGCGGACCATCCCCCGGGACAGGCGGCACTGAAGCTTTCTTT.